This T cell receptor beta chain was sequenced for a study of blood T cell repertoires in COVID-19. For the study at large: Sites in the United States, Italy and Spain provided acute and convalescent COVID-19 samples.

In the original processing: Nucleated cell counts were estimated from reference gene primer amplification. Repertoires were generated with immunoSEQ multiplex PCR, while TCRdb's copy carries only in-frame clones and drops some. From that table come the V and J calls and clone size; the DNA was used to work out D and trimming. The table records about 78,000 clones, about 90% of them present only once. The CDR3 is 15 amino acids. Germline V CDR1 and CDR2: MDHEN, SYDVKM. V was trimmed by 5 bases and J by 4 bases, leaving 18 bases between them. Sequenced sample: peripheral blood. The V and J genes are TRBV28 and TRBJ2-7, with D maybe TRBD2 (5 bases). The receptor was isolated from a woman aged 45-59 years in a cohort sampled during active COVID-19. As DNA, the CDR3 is TGTGCCAGCAGTCTCAGCGGAAACCAAGAGTACGAGCAGTACTTC. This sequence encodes CASSLSGNQEYEQYF.